This T cell receptor beta chain came from a study of T cell responses to AZD1222 COVID-19 vaccine (dated by TCRdb to 2020 to 2022). Study-wide context: AZD1222 recipients given second doses at about 4 weeks or at about 12 weeks were pooled, since spike-specific TCR depth and breadth were not found to differ between the two schedules. A total of 230 or so trial participants underwent TCR sequencing, of whom about 210 received two doses of AZD1222 and about 26 received two doses of the MenACWY control vaccine. Trial participants were enrolled by age into subgroups of 18-55, 56-69 and 70-plus years, and about 150, 27 and 61 TCR-sequenced participants, respectively, were included in these subgroups.

In the paper's terms, the time point label means: baseline before first vaccination. Vaccinee samples came from UK trials COV001 and COV002, including a single-blind randomized controlled phase 2/3 trial of AZD1222 (ChAdOx1 nCoV-19) in healthy adults. For TCRbeta chain sequencing, PBMC samples were collected from trial participants at day 0 and at day 28 after the second dose. Per the germline V gene, SGHVS is the CDR1 and FQNEAQ is the CDR2. The CDR3 goes from the cysteine to the phenylalanine over 11 residues. Only the CDR3 DNA is retained, 33 bases long and in frame from the first base. The junction carries 8 bases between V and J, which are trimmed by 5 bases and 7 bases respectively. Comments on this clone: Its antigen is unknown. Base qualities were left out, and no much larger clone turns up one base away.

The CDR3 regions of human TCRbeta chains were analyzed by immunosequencing. Turning to the authors' computational methods: TCRs in the repertoires were matched against a reference library of SARS-CoV-2-specific TCRs that had been generated with the MIRA antigen-specificity platform. Breadth was defined as the fraction of unique TCRs that were SARS-CoV-2-associated, and depth was defined as the fraction of total T cells that were SARS-CoV-2-associated. Using the MIRA data, each spike-specific TCR was mapped to the spike region that the TCR reacts to and placed in a CD4 or CD8 class. Log10-transformed breadth and depth values were compared by one-way ANOVA with Sidak's multiple comparisons tests. TCRdb limited this immuneACCESS table to in-frame rearrangements with V and J called. A share of clones is missing; checked studies link under half to unresolved V genes, and the rest is unexplained. The V and J calls and clone size are taken from that table; D and trimming were inferred from the DNA. This sample lists 35,000 to 55,000 clones; over 80% were detected once. Roughly half of the sample comes from the top ten.

Study-wide findings and limitations: The 56-69-year group was small, and its depth increase did not reach significance, likely because of low power. Spike-specific TCR breadth and depth rose significantly after two AZD1222 doses compared with day 0 and with MenACWY recipients. No day 14 peak-response samples were available, so repertoires were characterized only after the peak T cell response. Conclusions about previously exposed vaccinees were limited because only five to seven AZD1222 recipients were SARS-CoV-2 seropositive at baseline. CD4 TCRs associated with the vaccine covered the entire spike protein, and the dominant responses were in regions 160-218 and 743-854. Epitopes outside the regions mutated in the B.1.351 and B.1.1.7 variants were reportedly recognized by nearly half of the unique spike-specific TCRs. Participants were mostly white British, with more females than males. The authors suggested clonal diversity may have been underestimated.

The sequence links TRBV7-8 to TRBJ1-2; the D gene is not confidently resolved. The sample consisted of peripheral blood, taken on day 0 of AZD1222 vaccination. This TCR was sampled from an adult in good health. DNA sequence: TGTGCCAGCAGCCCCCAAGCTGGCTACACCTTC. Its protein product is CASSPQAGYTF.